This T cell receptor beta chain was sequenced for a study of CD8 T cells in Susac syndrome. Random hexamers primed reverse transcription of roughly 0.5 to 1 ug RNA. TCRdb fed the immunoSEQ multiplex PCR reads into MiXCR, producing one record per CDR3 protein. The sample holds about 280,000 distinct CDR3 sequences, about 85% seen once. There are 15 residues in the CDR3. CDR1 and CDR2 from the germline V gene are MNHEY and SVGAGI. V was trimmed by 0 bases and J by 2 bases, leaving 9 bases between them. This chain joins TRBV6-5 and TRBJ2-3; D gene ambiguous. Sample: CD8+ T cells from PBMCs. The sequence came from a human donor with multiple sclerosis. For the CDR3, the DNA is TGTGCCAGCAGTTACTCGAATAGTTACACAGATACGCAGTATTTT. Its translation is CASSYSNSYTDTQYF.